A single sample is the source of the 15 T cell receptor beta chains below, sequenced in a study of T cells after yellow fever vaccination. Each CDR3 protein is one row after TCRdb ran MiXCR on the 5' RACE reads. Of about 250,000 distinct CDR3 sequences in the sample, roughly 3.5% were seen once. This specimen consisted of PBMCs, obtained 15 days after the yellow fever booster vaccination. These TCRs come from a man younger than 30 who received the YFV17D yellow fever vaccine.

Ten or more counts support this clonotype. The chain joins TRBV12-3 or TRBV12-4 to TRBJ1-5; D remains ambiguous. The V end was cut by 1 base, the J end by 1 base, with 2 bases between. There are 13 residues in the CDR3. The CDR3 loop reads CASSLESNQPQHF. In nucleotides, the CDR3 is TGTGCCAGCAGTTTAGAGAGCAATCAGCCCCAGCATTTT.

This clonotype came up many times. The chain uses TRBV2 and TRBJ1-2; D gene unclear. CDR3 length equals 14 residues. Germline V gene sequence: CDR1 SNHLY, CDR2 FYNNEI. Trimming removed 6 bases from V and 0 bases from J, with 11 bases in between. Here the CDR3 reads CASSPAGANYGYTF. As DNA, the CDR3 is TGTGCCAGCAGCCCCGCGGGTGCTAACTATGGCTACACCTTC.

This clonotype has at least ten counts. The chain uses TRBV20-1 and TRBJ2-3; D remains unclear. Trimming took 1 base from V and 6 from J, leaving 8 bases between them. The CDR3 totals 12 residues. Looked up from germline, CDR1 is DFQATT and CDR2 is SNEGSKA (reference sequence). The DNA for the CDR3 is TGCAGTGCTAGAGCTCCCTGGGATACGCAGTATTTT. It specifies CSARAPWDTQYF.

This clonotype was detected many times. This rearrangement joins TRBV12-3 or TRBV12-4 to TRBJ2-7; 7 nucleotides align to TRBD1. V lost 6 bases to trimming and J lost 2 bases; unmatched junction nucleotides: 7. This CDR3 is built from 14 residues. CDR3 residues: CASRLNTGAYEQYF. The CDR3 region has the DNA TGTGCCAGCAGACTAAATACAGGGGCCTACGAGCAGTACTTC.

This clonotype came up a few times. In DNA, the CDR3 is TGTGCCAGCAGCGAGATAGCGGTGGACGATACGCAGTATTTT. Amino acid sequence: CASSEIAVDDTQYF. This rearrangement joins TRBV9 to TRBJ2-3; D possibly corresponds to TRBD2 (6 bases). From germline, CDR1 is SGDLS and CDR2 YYNGEE. This CDR3 has 14 residues. The V end lost 3 bases, the J end lost 6 bases, and 14 bases lay between the germline ends.

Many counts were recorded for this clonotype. CDR3 DNA sequence: TGTGCCAGCAAAACCAGGGAGAGTAACACTGAAGCTTTCTTT. It yields the protein CASKTRESNTEAFF. The rearrangement uses TRBV7-9 and TRBJ1-1; D possibly corresponds to TRBD1 (5 bases). Germline V CDR1 and CDR2: SEHNR, FQNEAQ (reference sequence). The CDR3 runs 14 residues. With 7 bases removed from V and 2 bases from J, the gap between germline ends came to 14 bases.

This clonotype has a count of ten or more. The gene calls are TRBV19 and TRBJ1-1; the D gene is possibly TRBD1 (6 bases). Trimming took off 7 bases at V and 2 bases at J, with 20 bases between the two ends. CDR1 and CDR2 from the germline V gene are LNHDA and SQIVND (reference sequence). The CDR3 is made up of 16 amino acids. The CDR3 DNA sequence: TGTGCCAGTACCCCCAGGGGACCTCCTATAAACACTGAAGCTTTCTTT. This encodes CASTPRGPPINTEAFF.

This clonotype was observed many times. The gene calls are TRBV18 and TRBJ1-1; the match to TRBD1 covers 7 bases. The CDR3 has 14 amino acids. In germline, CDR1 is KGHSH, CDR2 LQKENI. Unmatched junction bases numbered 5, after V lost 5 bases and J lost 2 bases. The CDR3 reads CASSAGTDNTEAFF. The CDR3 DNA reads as TGTGCCAGCTCAGCCGGGACAGATAACACTGAAGCTTTCTTT.

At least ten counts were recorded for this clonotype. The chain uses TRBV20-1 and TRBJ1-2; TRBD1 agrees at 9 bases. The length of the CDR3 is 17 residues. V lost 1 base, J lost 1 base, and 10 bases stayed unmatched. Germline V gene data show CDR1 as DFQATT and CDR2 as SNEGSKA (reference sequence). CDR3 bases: TGCAGTGCTAGAGTGGCGACAGGGGGAACCTTTAACTATGGCTACACCTTC. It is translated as CSARVATGGTFNYGYTF.

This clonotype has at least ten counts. The CDR3 sequence: CSVEATQVQETQYF. For the CDR3, the DNA is TGCAGCGTTGAAGCAACTCAAGTCCAAGAGACCCAGTACTTC. The V and J genes are TRBV29-1 and TRBJ2-5; D not resolved. The V end lost 1 base, the J end lost 1 base, and 10 bases lay between the germline ends. CDR1 and CDR2 (germline): SQVTM, ANQGSEA. CDR3 length: 14 residues.

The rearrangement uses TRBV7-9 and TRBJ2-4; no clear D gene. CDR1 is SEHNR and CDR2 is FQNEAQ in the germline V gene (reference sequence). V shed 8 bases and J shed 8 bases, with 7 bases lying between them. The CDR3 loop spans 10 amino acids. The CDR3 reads CASGGDIQYF. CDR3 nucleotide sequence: TGTGCCAGCGGTGGGGACATTCAGTACTTC.

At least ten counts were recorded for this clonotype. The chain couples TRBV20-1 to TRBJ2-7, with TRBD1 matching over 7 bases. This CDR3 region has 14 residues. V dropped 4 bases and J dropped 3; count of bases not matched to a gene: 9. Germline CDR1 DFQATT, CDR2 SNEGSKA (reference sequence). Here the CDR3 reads CSAIPGTENYEQYF. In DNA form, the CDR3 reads TGCAGTGCTATCCCCGGGACAGAGAACTACGAGCAGTACTTC.

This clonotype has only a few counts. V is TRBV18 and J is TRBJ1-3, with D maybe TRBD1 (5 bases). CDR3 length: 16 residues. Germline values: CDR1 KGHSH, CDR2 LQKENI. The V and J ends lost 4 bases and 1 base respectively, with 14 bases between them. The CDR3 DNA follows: TGTGCCAGCTCACACTCGGAACAGGTATCTGGAAACACCATATATTTT. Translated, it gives CASSHSEQVSGNTIYF.

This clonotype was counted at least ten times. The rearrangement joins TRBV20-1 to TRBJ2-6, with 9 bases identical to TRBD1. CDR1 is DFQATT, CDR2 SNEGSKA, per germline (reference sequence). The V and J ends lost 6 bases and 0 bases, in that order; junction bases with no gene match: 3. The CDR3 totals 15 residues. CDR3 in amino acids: CSAGTGSSGANVLTF. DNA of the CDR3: TGCAGTGCCGGGACAGGGAGCTCTGGGGCCAACGTCCTGACTTTC.

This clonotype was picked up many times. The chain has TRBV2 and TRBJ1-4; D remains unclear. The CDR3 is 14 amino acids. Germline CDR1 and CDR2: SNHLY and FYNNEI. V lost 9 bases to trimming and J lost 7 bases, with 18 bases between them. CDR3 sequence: CASLKTSGGEKLFF. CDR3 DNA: TGTGCCAGTCTGAAGACGTCGGGTGGTGAAAAACTGTTTTTT.